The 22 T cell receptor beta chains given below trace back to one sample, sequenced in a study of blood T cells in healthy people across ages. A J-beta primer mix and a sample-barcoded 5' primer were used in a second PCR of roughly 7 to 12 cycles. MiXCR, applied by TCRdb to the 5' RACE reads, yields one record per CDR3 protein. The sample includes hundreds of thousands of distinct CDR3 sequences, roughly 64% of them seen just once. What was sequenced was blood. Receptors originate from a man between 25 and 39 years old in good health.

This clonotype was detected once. CDR3 sequence reads: CASSQLAGGPLFTDTQYF. The CDR3 region has the DNA TGTGCCAGCAGTCAACTAGCGGGAGGCCCACTCTTCACAGATACGCAGTATTTT. The J gene is TRBJ2-3, the V gene TRBV25-1, with TRBD2 identical over 12 bases. The germline gives CDR1 MGHDK, CDR2 SYGVNS. V was pared by 5 bases and J by 2 bases, with 11 bases of the junction left unmatched. This CDR3 has 18 residues.

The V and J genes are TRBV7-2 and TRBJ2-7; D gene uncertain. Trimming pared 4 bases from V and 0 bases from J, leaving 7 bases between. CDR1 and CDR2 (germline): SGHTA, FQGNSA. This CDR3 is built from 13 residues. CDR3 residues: CASSSNPSYEQYF. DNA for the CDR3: TGTGCCAGCAGCTCTAACCCCTCCTACGAGCAGTACTTC.

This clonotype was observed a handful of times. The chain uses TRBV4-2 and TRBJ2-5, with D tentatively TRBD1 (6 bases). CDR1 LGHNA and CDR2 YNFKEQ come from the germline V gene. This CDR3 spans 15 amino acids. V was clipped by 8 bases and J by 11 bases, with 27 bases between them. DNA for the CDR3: TGTGCCAGCCGTGACCCCCGGACAGTGGGGAATGAGCAGTACTTC. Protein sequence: CASRDPRTVGNEQYF.

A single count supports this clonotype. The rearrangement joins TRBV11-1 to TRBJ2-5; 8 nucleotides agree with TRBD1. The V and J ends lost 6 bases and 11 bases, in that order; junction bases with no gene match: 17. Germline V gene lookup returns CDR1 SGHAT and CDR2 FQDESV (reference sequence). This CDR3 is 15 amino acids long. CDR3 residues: CASRDRGTGYNEQYF. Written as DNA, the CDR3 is TGTGCCAGCAGGGACCGCGGGACAGGCTACAATGAGCAGTACTTC.

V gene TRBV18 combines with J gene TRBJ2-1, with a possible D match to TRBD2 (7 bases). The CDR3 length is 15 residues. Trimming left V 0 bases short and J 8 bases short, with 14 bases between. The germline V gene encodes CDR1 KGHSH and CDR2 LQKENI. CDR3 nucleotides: TGTGCCAGCTCACCACCCCGGGGGGCGAATGATGAGCAGTTCTTC. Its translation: CASSPPRGANDEQFF. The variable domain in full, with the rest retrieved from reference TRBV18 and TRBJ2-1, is NAGVMQNPRHLVRRRGQEARLRCSPMKGHSHVYWYRQLPEEGLKFMVYLQKENIIDESGMPKERFSAEFPKEGPSILRIQQVVRGDSAAYFCASSPPRGANDEQFFGPGTRLTVL.

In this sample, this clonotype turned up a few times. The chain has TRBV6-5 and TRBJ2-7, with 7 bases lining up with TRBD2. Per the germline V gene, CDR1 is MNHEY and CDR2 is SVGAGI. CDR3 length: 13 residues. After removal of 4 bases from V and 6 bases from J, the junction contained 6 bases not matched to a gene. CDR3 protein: CASSFRPGGEQYF. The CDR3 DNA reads TGTGCCAGCAGTTTCAGACCGGGAGGCGAGCAGTACTTC.

The CDR3 region is CASSSSGTGPYEQYF. CDR3 coding DNA: TGCGCCAGCAGCTCCTCCGGGACAGGGCCCTACGAGCAGTACTTC. The chain uses TRBV5-1 and TRBJ2-7, with 9 bases fitting TRBD1. V was clipped by 3 bases and J by 2 bases; unmatched bases: 6. Germline V lookup: CDR1 SGHRS, CDR2 YFSETQ. CDR3 size: 15 residues.

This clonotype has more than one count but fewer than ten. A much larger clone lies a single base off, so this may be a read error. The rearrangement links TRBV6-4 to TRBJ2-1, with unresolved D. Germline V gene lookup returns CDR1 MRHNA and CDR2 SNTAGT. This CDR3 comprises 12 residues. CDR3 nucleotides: TGTGCCAGCGGTGACCGTGAGAGTGAGCAGTTCTTC. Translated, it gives CASGDRESEQFF.

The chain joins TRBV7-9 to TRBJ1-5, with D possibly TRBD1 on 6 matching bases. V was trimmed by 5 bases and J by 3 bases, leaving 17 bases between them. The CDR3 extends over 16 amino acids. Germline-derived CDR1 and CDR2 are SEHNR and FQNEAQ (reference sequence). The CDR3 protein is CASSPLGGRDNQPQHF. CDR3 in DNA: TGTGCCAGCAGCCCATTAGGGGGAAGAGACAATCAGCCCCAGCATTTT.

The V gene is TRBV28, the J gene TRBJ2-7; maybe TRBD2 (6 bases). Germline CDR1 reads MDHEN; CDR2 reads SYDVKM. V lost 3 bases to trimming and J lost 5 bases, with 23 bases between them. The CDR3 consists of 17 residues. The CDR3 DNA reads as TGTGCCAGCAGTTTCCCTCGGAGCGGGTGGCCCACCCACGAGCAGTACTTC. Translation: CASSFPRSGWPTHEQYF.

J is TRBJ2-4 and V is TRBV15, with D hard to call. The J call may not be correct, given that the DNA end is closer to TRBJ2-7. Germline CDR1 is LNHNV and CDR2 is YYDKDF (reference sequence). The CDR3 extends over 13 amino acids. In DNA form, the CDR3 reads TGTGCCACCAGCAGACAGCTAGATTACGAGCAGTACTTC. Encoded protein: CATSRQLDYEQYF.

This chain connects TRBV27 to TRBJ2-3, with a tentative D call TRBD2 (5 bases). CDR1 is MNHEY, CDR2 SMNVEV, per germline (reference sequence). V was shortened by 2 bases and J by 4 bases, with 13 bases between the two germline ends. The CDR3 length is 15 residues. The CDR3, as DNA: TGTGCCAGCAGTTTAATTCGGGAACGGCCAGATACGCAGTATTTT. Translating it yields CASSLIRERPDTQYF.

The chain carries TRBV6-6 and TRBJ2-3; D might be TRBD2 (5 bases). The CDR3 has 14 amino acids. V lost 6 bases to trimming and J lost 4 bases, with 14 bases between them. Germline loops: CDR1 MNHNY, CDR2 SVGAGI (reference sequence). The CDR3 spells CASRRGQEADTQYF. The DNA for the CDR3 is TGTGCCAGCAGGCGAGGCCAGGAGGCAGATACGCAGTATTTT.

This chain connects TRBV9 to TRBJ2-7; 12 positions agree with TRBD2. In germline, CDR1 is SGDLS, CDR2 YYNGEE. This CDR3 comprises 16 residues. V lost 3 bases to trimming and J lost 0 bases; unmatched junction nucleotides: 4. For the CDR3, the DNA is TGTGCCAGCAGCGGTGGGACTAGCGGGTCCTCCTACGAGCAGTACTTC. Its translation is CASSGGTSGSSYEQYF. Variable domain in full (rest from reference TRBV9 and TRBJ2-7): DSGVTQTPKHLITATGQRVTLRCSPRSGDLSVYWYQQSLDQGLQFLIQYYNGEERAKGNILERFSAQQFPDLHSELNLSSLELGDSALYFCASSGGTSGSSYEQYFGPGTRLTVT.

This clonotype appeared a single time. CDR3: CASSSPTSGTYNEQFF. In nucleotides, the CDR3 is TGTGCCAGCAGTTCCCCCACTAGCGGAACCTACAATGAGCAGTTCTTC. The chain has TRBV28 and TRBJ2-1; 8 nucleotides line up with TRBD2. The V segment lost 4 bases and the J segment 2 bases; nucleotides outside the gene matches: 7. This CDR3 is 16 amino acids long. CDR1 is MDHEN, CDR2 SYDVKM, per germline. Variable domain in full (rest from reference TRBV28 and TRBJ2-1): DVKVTQSSRYLVKRTGEKVFLECVQDMDHENMFWYRQDPGLGLRLIYFSYDVKMKEKGDIPEGYSVSREKKERFSLILESASTNQTSMYLCASSSPTSGTYNEQFFGPGTRLTVL.

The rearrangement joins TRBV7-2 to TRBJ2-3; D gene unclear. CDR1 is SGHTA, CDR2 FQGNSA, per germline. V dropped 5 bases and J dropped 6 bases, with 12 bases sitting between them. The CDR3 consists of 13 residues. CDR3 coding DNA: TGTGCCAGCAGCCCTAGGCGGACGGATACGCAGTATTTT. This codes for CASSPRRTDTQYF.

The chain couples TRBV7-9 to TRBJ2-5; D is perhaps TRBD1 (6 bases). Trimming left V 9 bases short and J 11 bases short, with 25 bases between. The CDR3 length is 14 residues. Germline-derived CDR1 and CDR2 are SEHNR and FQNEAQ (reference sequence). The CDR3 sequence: CASGGAGGLGEQYF. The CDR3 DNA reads TGTGCCAGTGGGGGCGCCGGTGGGTTGGGAGAGCAGTACTTC. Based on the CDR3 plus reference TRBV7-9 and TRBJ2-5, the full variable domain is DTGVSQNPRHKITKRGQNVTFRCDPISEHNRLYWYRQTLGQGPEFLTYFQNEAQLEKSRLLSDRFSAERPKGSFSTLEIQRTEQGDSAMYLCASGGAGGLGEQYFGPGTRLLVL.

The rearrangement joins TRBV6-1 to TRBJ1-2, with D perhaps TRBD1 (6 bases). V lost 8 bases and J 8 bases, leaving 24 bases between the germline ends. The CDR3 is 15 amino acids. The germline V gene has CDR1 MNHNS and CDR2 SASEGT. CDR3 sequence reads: CASGQTGGDERGYTF. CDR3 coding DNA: TGTGCCAGCGGCCAGACAGGTGGAGATGAGAGGGGCTACACCTTC.

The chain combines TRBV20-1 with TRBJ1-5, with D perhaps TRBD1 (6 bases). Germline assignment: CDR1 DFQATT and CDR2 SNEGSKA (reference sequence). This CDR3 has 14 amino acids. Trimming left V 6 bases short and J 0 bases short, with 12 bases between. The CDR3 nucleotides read TGCAGTGCCGAGGGGGGGCTTAGCAATCAGCCCCAGCATTTT. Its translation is CSAEGGLSNQPQHF.

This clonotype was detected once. The CDR3 bases are TGTGCCTCGATCAGGACAGGATCAACTTACGAGCAGTACTTC. It codes for CASIRTGSTYEQYF. This chain uses TRBV25-1 with TRBJ2-7, with 7 bases that match TRBD1. The CDR3 covers 14 residues. Germline V gene sequence: CDR1 MGHDK, CDR2 SYGVNS. Trimming took 11 bases from V and 4 from J; bases not matched to a gene: 14.

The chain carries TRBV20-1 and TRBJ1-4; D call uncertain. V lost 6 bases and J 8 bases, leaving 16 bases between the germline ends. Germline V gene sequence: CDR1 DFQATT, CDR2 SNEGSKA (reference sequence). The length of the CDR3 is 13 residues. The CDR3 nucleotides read TGCAGTGCCACCCAAGAGTATCGCGAAAAACTGTTTTTT. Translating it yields CSATQEYREKLFF.

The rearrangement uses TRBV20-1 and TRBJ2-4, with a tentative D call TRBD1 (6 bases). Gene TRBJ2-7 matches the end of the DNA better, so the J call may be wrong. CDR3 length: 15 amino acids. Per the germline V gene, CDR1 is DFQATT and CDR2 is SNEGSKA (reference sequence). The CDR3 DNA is TGCAGTGCTAGACCGTCAGGGGCCTCCCCTTACGAGCAGTACTTC. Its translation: CSARPSGASPYEQYF.